The T cell receptor (beta chain) described here comes from a study of T cell responses to AZD1222 COVID-19 vaccine. The CDR3 contains 13 residues. The germline V and J ends were trimmed by 2 bases and 10 bases, with 12 bases remaining between them. The protocol was immunoSEQ multiplex PCR, while the TCRdb copy is restricted to in-frame clones and leaves out a portion. The table has over 100,000 clones, roughly 86% seen once. This clone came up a few times. Its antigen is still unknown. Notes on the study in general: Repertoire sampling happened only post peak T cell response. Clonal diversity was possibly underestimated; the donors were predominantly white British and more often female. CD4 TCRs linked to vaccination spanned spike, dominating at 160-218 and 743-854. Nearly half of the spike-specific TCRs reportedly recognize variant regions that carry no mutations.

The starting material was peripheral blood, obtained on day 0 of MenACWY control vaccination. This chain joins TRBV12-3 or TRBV12-4 and TRBJ2-1; the D gene could be TRBD1 or TRBD2 (5 bases each). The TCR comes from an adult in good health. Here the CDR3 reads CASSLNRWGEQFF. DNA for the CDR3: TGTGCCAGCAGTTTAAATAGGTGGGGGGAGCAGTTCTTC.